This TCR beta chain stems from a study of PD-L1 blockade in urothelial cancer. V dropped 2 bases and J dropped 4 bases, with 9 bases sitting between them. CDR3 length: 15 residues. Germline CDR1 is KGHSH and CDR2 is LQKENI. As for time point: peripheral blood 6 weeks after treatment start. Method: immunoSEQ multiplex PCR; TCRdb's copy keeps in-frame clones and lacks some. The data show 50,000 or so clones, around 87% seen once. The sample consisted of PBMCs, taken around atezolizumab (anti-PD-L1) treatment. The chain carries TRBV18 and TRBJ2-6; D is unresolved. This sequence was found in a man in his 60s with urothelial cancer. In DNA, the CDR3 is TGTGCCAGCTCACCAACAGAGACCGGGGCCAACGTCCTGACTTTC. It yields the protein CASSPTETGANVLTF. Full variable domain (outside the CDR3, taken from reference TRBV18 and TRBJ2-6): NAGVMQNPRHLVRRRGQEARLRCSPMKGHSHVYWYRQLPEEGLKFMVYLQKENIIDESGMPKERFSAEFPKEGPSILRIQQVVRGDSAAYFCASSPTETGANVLTFGAGSRLTVL.